The next 8 T cell receptor beta chains were all read from a single sample in a study of cytomegalovirus exposure and HLA in healthy donors (dated by TCRdb to the late 2010s). Receptors were amplified or captured by the immunoSEQ multiplex PCR assay. A mixture of 60 forward primers for TCR Vbeta segments and 13 reverse primers for TCR Jbeta segments was used in the multiplex PCR. TCRdb re-hosts the immuneACCESS table, in-frame sequences only. Its copies lack some clones; in the studies checked, an unresolved V gene accounts for under half of them, and the cause for the rest is not known. Within this sample are about 130,000 clones, with about 85% of them counted one time only. Roughly 1.7% of the sample is held by the ten biggest clonotypes. The sample consisted of PBMCs. These receptors were collected from a boy between 10 and 17 years old in good health and CMV-seronegative.

The chain employs TRBV30 and TRBJ1-5, with a tentative D call TRBD1 (6 bases). V lost 0 bases and J lost 2, with 11 bases in between. In germline, CDR1 is GTSNPN, CDR2 SVGIG (reference sequence). This CDR3 is built from 15 residues. CDR3 DNA sequence: TGTGCCTGGAGTGTACGGGGGGCAGGCAATCAGCCCCAGCATTTT. It codes for CAWSVRGAGNQPQHF.

The chain recombines TRBV7-9 with TRBJ1-1, with D possibly being TRBD1 (5 bases). The V gene's germline CDR1 is SEHNR and CDR2 FQNEAQ (reference sequence). Trimming removed 5 bases from V and 1 base from J, with 11 bases in between. CDR3 size: 14 residues. This chain's CDR3 is CASSPVDKNTEAFF. The CDR3 DNA reads as TGTGCCAGCAGCCCGGTGGACAAGAACACTGAAGCTTTCTTT.

This chain connects TRBV6-1 to TRBJ2-1, with D possibly matching TRBD1 (6 bases). Germline V lookup: CDR1 MNHNS, CDR2 SASEGT. The CDR3 is 15 amino acids. With 3 bases removed from V and 8 bases from J, the gap between germline ends came to 17 bases. The CDR3 DNA follows: TGTGCCAGCAGTGAGCGGCAGGGGTATGGGTATGAGCAGTTCTTC. As protein: CASSERQGYGYEQFF.

V and J are TRBV7-3 and TRBJ1-6, with D unclear. The CDR3 spans 14 residues. CDR1 and CDR2 from the germline V gene are SGHTA and FQGTGA. V was cut by 1 base and J by 7 bases, with 8 bases left in between. The DNA of the CDR3 is TGTGCCAGCAGCTTAAATCCAGTAAATTCACCCCTCCACTTT. It is translated as CASSLNPVNSPLHF.

The rearrangement joins TRBV6-5 to TRBJ2-1, with 10 nucleotides matching TRBD2. Germline CDR1 MNHEY, CDR2 SVGAGI. J was trimmed by 5 bases and V by 2 bases; bases with no gene match: 6. The CDR3 is made up of 16 amino acids. The CDR3 DNA follows: TGTGCCAGCAGTTACCTTAGCGGGGGGTTGCACAATGAGCAGTTCTTC. This encodes CASSYLSGGLHNEQFF.

The V and J genes are TRBV5-1 and TRBJ2-5; 9 bases are a match to TRBD1. In germline, CDR1 is SGHRS, CDR2 YFSETQ. This CDR3 region has 14 residues. Trimming cost V 4 bases and J 4 bases; bases outside gene matches: 5. CDR3 sequence: CASSQGQGTETQYF. CDR3 sequence (DNA): TGCGCCAGCAGCCAAGGACAGGGGACAGAGACCCAGTACTTC. Based on the CDR3 plus reference TRBV5-1 and TRBJ2-5, the full variable domain is KAGVTQTPRYLIKTRGQQVTLSCSPISGHRSVSWYQQTPGQGLQFLFEYFSETQRNKGNFPGRFSGRQFSNSRSEMNVSTLELGDSALYLCASSQGQGTETQYFGPGTRLLVL.

V and J are TRBV18 and TRBJ2-2; possible D gene TRBD1, 5 bases. The CDR3 has 13 amino acids. V lost 1 base to trimming and J lost 9 bases, with 9 bases between them. CDR1 is KGHSH, CDR2 LQKENI, per germline. The CDR3 loop reads CASSPRQKRELFF. In nucleotides, the CDR3 is TGTGCCAGCTCACCACGACAGAAAAGGGAGCTGTTTTTT.

V is TRBV11-3 and J is TRBJ2-3; D might be TRBD2 (7 bases). The V end was cut by 5 bases, the J end by 1 base, with 13 bases between. Looked up from germline, CDR1 is SGHNT and CDR2 is YENEEA. The CDR3 sequence is 15 residues long. The CDR3 here is CASSPLGGRTDTQYF. For the CDR3, the DNA is TGTGCCAGCAGCCCCCTGGGGGGGCGCACAGATACGCAGTATTTT.